The text below deals with one T cell receptor beta chain. Only in-frame clones appear in the TCRdb table, and some are missing; sequencing was by immunoSEQ multiplex PCR. The sample lists 200,000 to 250,000 clones, roughly 92% occurring once. This sample stems from a study of blood T cell repertoires in COVID-19. On the study more broadly: The analysed material was cDNA or gDNA that came from T cells, B-cell-depleted T cells, or PBMCs.

This CDR3 has 15 residues. V was trimmed by 2 bases and J by 13 bases, leaving 23 bases between them. Germline V gene lookup returns CDR1 SGHTA and CDR2 FQGTGA. V gene TRBV7-3 combines with J gene TRBJ1-2; weak D call: TRBD1 (5 bases). The TCR originated in a man in his 60s with COVID-19, enrolled during active disease. Specimen: peripheral blood. The CDR3 here is CASSLDLGGTPGLTF. CDR3 bases: TGTGCCAGCAGCTTAGATCTGGGGGGGACCCCGGGACTCACCTTC.